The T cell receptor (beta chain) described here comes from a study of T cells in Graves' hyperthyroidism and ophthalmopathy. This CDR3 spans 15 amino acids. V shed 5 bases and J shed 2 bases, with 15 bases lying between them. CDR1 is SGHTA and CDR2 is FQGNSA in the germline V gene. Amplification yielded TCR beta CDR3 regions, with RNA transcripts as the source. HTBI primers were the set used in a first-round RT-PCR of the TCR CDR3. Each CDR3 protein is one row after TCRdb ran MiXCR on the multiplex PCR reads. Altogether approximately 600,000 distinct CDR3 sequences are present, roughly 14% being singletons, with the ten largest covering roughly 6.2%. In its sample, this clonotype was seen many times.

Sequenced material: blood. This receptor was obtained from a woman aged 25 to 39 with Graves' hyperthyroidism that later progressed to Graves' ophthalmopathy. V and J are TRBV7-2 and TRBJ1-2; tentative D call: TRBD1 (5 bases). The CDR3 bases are TGTGCCAGCAGCCGCACCCGGGACGGAAACTATGGCTACACCTTC. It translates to CASSRTRDGNYGYTF. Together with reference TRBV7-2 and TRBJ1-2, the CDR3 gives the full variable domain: GAGVSQSPSNKVTEKGKDVELRCDPISGHTALYWYRQSLGQGLEFLIYFQGNSAPDKSGLPSDRFSAERTGGSVSTLTIQRTQQEDSAVYLCASSRTRDGNYGYTFGSGTRLTVV.